This T cell receptor (beta chain) was recovered during a study of vaccination and CD4 T cells after COVID-19. Study summary: Participants were vaccinated with two doses, given as either BNT162b2 or mRNA-1273 vaccine. Study conclusions and caveats: The analysis of convalescent patients involved relatively few individuals and lacked early post-infection timepoints. Median SARS-CoV-2-reactive clonotype numbers went up from approximately 23 to 38, but not significantly.

For this clonotype: The antigen is unknown.

Germline assignment: CDR1 MNHEY and CDR2 SVGAGI. The CDR3 has 15 amino acids. Deletions cut 1 base from V and 5 bases from J, with 12 bases between. Stated treatment: approximately 9-day PBMC culture with coronavirus spike peptide pools or control peptides (ViraFEST assay). Cultured CD4+ T cell DNA was sequenced using the Oncomine TCR Beta short-read assay. From the PCR reads, TCRdb called clonotypes with MiXCR, one entry per CDR3 protein. The table records roughly 14,000 distinct CDR3 sequences, less than 25% of them present only once. This receptor was taken from a human donor who had recovered from COVID-19. This specimen was CD4+ T cells from blood, cultured in vitro, taken after SARS-CoV-2 vaccination. V usage is TRBV6-5 and J usage is TRBJ2-1; D is perhaps TRBD2 (6 bases). CDR3 loop: CASSYLPSANNEQFF. The CDR3 DNA sequence: TGTGCCAGCAGTTACTTGCCTAGCGCAAACAATGAGCAGTTCTTC.